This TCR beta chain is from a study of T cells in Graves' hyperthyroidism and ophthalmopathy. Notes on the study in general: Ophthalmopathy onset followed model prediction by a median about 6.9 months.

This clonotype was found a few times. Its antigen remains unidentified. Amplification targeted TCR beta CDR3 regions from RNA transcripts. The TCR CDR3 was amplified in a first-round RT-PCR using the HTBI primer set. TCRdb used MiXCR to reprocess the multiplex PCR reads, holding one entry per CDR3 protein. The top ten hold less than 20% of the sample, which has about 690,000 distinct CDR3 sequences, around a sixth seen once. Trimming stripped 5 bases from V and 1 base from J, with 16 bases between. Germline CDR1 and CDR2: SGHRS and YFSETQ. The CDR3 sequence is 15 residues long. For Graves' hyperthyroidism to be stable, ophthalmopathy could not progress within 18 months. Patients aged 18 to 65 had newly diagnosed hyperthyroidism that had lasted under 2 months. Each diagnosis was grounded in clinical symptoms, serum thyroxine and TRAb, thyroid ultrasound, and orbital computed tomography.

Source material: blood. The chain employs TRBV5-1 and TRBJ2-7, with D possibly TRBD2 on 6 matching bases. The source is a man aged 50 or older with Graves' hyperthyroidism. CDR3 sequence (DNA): TGCGCCAGCAGTCATGCTCCAGGGAGGTCCTACGAGCAGTACTTC. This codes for CASSHAPGRSYEQYF.